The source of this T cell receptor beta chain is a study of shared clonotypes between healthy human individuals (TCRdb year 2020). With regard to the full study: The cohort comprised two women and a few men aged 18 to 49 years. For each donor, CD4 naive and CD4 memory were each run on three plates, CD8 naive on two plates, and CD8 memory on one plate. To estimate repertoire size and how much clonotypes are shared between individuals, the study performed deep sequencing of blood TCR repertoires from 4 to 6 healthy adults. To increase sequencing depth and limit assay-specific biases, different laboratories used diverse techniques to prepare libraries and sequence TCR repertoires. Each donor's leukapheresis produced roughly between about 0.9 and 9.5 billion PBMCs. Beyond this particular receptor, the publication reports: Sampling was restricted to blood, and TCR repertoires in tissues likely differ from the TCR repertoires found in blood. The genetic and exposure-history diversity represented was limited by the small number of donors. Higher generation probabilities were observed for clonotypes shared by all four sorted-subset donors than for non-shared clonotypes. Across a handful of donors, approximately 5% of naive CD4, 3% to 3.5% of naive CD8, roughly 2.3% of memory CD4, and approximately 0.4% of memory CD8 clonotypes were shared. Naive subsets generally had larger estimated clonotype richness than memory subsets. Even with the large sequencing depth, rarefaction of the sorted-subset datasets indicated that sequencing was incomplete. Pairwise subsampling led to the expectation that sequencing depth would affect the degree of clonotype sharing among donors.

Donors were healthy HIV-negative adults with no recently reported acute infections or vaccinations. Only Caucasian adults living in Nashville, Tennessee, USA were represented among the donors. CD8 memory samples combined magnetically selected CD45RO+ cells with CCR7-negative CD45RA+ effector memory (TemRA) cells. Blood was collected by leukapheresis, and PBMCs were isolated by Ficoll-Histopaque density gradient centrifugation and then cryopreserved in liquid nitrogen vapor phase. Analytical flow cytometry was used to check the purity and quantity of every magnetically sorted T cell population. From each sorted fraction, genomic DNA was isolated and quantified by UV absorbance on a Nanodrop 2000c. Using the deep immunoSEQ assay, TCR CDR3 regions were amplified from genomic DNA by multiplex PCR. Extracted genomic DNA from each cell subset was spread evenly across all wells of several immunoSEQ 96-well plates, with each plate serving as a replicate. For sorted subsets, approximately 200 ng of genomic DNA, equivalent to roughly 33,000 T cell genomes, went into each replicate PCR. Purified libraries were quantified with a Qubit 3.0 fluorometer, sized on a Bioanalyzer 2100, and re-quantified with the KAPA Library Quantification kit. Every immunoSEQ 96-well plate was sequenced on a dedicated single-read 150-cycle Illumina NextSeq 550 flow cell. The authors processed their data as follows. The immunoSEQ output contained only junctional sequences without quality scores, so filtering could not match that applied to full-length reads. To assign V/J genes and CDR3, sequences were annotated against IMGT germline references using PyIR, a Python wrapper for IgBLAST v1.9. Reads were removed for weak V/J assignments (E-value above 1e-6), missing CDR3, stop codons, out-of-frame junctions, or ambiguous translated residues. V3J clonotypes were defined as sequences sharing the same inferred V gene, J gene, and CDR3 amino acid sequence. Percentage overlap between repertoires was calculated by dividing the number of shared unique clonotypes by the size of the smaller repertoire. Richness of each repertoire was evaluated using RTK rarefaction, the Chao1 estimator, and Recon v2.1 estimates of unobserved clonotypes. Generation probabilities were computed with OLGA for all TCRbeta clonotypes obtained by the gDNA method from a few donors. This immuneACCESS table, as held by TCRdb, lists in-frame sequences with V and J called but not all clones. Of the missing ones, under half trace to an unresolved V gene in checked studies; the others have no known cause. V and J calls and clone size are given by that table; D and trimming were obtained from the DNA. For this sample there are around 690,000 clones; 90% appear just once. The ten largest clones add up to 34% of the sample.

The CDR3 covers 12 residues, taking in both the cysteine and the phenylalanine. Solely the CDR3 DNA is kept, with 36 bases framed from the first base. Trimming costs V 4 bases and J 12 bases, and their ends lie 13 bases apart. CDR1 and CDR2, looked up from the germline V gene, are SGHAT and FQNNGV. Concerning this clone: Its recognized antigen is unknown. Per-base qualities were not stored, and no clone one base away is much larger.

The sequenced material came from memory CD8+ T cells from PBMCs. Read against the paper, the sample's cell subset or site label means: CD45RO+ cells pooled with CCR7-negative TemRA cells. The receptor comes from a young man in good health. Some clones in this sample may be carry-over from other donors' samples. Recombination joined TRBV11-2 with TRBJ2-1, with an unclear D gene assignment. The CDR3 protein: CASSSPVALQFF. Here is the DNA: TGTGCCAGCAGCTCCCCAGTGGCTTTGCAGTTCTTC. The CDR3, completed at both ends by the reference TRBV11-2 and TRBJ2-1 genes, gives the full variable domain EAGVAQSPRYKIIEKRQSVAFWCNPISGHATLYWYQQILGQGPKLLIQFQNNGVVDDSQLPKDRFSAERLKGVDSTLKIQPAKLEDSAVYLCASSSPVALQFFGPGTRLTVL.